This T cell receptor (beta chain) was recovered during a study of blood T cell repertoires in COVID-19. Clones were sequenced by immunoSEQ multiplex PCR, and TCRdb holds only the in-frame ones, with some missing. The sample lists roughly 48,000 clones; about nine tenths were seen once. The V gene's germline CDR1 is LGHDT and CDR2 YNNKEL (reference sequence). V lost 1 base and J lost 6, with 6 bases in between. CDR3 size: 12 residues. The chain combines TRBV3-1 (or the pseudogene TRBV3-2) with TRBJ2-5; D is undetermined. The source is a human donor in a cohort sampled during active COVID-19. The sequencing sample was made of peripheral blood. CDR3 residues: CASSQALKTQYF. The CDR3 DNA reads as TGTGCCAGCAGCCAAGCTTTAAAGACCCAGTACTTC.